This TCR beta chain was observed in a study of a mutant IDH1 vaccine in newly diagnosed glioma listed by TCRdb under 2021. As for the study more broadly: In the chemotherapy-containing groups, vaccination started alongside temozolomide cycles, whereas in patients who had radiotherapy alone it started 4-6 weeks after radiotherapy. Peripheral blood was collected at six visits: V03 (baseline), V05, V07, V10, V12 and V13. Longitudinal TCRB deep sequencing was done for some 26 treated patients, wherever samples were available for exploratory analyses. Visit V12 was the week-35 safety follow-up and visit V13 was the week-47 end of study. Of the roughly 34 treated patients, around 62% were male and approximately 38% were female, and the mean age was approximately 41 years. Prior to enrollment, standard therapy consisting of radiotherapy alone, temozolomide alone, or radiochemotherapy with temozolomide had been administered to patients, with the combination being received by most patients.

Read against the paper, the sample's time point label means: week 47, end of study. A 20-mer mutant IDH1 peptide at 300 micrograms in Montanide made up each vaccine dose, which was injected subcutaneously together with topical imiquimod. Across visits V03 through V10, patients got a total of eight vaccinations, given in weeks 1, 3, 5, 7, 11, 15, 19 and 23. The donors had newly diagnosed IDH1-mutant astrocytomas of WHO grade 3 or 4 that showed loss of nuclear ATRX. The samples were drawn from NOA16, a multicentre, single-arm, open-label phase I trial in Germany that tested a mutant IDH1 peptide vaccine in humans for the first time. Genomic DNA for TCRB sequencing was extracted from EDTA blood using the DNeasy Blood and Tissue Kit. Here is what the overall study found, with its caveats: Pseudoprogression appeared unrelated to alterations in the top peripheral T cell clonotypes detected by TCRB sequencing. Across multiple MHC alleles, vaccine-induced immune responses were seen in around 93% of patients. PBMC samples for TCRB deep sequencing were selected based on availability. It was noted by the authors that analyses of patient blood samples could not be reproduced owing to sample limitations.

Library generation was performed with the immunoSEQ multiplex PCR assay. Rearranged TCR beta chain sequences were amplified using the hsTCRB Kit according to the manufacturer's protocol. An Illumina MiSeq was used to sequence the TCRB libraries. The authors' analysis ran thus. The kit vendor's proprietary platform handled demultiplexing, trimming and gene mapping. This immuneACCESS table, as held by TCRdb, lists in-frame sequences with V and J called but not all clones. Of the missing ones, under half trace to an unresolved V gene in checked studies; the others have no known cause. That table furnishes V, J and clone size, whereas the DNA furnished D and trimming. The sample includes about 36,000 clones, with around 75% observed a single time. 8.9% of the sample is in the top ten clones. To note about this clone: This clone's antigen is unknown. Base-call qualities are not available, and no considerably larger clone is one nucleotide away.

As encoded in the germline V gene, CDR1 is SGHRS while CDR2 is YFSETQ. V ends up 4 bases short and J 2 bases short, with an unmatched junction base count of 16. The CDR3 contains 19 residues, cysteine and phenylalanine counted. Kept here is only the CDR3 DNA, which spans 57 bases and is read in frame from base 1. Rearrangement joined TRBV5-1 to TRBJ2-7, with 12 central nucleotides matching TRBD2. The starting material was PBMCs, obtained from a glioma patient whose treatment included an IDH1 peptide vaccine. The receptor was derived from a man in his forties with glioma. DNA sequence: TGCGCCAGCAGCGCCACAAGGACTAGCGGGGTTCCCCTCACCTACGAGCAGTACTTC. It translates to CASSATRTSGVPLTYEQYF.